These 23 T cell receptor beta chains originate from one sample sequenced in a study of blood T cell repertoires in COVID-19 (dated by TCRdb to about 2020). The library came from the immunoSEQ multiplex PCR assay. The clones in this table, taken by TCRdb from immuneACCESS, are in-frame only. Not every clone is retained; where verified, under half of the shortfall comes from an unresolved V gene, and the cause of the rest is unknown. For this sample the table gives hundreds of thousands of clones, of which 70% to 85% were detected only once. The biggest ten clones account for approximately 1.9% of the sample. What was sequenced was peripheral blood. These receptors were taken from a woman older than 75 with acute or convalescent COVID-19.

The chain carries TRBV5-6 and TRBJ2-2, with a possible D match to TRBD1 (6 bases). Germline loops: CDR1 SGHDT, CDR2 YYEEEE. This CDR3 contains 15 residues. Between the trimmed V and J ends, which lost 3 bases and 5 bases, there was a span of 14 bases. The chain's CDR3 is CASSWNREITGELFF. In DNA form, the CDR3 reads TGTGCCAGCAGCTGGAACAGGGAAATTACCGGGGAGCTGTTTTTT.

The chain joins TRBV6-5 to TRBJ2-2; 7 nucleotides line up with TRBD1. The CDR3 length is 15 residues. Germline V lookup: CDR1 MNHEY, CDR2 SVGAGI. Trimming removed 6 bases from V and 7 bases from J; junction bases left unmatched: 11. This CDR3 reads CASRTGVRGVGELFF. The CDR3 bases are TGTGCCAGCAGAACAGGGGTCCGGGGTGTCGGGGAGCTGTTTTTT.

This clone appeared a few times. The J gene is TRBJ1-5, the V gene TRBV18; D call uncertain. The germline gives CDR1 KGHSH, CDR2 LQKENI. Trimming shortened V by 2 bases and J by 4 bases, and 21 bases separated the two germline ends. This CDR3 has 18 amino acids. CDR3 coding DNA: TGTGCCAGCTCACCAGGTTTCGTCGCGGGGAGGAGGAATCAGCCCCAGCATTTT. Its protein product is CASSPGFVAGRRNQPQHF.

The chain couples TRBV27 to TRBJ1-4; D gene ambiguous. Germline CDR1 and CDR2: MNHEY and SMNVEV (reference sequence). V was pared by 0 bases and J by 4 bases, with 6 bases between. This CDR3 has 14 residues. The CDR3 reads CASSLSAFNEKLFF. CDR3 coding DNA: TGTGCCAGCAGTTTATCGGCCTTTAATGAAAAACTGTTTTTT.

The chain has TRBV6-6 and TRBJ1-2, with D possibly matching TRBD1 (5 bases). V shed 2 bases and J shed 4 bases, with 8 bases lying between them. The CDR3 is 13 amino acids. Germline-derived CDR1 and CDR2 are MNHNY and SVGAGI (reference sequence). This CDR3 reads CASSYGRGYGYTF. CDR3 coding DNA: TGTGCCAGCAGTTACGGTAGGGGCTATGGCTACACCTTC.

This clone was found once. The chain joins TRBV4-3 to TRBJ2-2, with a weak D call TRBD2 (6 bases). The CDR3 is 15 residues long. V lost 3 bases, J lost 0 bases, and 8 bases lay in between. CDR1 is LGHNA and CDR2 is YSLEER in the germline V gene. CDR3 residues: CASSQASANTGELFF. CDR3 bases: TGCGCCAGCAGCCAGGCTAGCGCGAACACCGGGGAGCTGTTTTTT.

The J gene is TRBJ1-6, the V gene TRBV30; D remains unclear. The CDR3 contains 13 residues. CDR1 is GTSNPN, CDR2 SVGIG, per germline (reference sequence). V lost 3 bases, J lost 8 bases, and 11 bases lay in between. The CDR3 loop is CAWRWPRDSPLHF. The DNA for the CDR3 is TGTGCCTGGAGGTGGCCCCGGGATTCACCCCTCCACTTT.

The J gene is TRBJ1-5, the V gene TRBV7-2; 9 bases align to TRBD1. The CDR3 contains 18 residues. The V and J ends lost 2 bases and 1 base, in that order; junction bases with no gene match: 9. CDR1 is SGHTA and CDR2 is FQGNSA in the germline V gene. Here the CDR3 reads CASSLNRGRTTSNQPQHF. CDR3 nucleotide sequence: TGTGCCAGCAGCTTAAACAGGGGGCGGACGACGAGCAATCAGCCCCAGCATTTT.

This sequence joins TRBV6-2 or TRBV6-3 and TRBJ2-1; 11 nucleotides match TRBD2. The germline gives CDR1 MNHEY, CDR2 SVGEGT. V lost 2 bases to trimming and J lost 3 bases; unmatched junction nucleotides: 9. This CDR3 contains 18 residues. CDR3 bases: TGTGCCAGCAGTTACCCTAGCGGGAGGTCCCTGCTCTACAATGAGCAGTTCTTC. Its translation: CASSYPSGRSLLYNEQFF.

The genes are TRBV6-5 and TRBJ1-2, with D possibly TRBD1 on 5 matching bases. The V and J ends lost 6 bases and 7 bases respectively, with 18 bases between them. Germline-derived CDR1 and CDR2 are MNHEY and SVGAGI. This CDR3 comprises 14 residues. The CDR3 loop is CASRPPGLRGGYTF. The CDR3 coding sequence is TGTGCCAGCAGGCCACCGGGACTTCGTGGTGGCTACACCTTC.

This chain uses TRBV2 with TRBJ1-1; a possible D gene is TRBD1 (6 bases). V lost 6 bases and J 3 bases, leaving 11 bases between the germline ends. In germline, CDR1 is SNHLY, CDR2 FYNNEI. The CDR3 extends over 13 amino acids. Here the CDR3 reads CASRLYRDTEAFF. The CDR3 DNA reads TGTGCCAGCAGATTGTACAGGGACACTGAAGCTTTCTTT.

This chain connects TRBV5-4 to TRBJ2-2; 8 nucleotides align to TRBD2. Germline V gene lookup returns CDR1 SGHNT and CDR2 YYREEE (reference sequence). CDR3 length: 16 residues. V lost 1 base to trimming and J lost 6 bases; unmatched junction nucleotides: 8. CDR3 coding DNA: TGTGCCAGCAGCTTGTTTATACTAGCGGTCCCCGGGGAGCTGTTTTTT. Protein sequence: CASSLFILAVPGELFF. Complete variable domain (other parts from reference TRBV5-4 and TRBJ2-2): ETGVTQSPTHLIKTRGQQVTLRCSSQSGHNTVSWYQQALGQGPQFIFQYYREEENGRGNFPPRFSGLQFPNYSSELNVNALELDDSALYLCASSLFILAVPGELFFGEGSRLTVL.

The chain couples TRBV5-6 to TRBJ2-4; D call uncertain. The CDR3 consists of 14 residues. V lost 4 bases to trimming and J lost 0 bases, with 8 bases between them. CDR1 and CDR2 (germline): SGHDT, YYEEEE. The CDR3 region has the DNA TGTGCCAGCAGCAGCGCCTTAGCCAAAAACATTCAGTACTTC. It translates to CASSSALAKNIQYF.

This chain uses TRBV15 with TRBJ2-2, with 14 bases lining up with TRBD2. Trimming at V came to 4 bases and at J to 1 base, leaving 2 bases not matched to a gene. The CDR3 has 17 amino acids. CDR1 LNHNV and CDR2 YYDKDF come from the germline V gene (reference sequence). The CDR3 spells CATSKGTSGRNTGELFF. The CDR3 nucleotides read TGTGCCACCAGCAAAGGGACTAGCGGGAGGAACACCGGGGAGCTGTTTTTT.

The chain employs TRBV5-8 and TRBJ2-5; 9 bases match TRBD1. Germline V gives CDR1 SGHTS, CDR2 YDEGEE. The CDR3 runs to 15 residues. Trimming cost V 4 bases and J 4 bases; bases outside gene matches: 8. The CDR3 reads CASSALGTGLETQYF. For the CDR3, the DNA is TGTGCCAGCAGCGCCCTTGGGACAGGGCTAGAGACCCAGTACTTC.

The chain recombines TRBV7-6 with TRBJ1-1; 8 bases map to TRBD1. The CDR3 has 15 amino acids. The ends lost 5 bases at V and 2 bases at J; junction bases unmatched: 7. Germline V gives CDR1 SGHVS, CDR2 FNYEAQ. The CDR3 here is CASSPTGGANTEAFF. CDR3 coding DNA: TGTGCCAGCAGCCCCACAGGGGGAGCCAACACTGAAGCTTTCTTT.

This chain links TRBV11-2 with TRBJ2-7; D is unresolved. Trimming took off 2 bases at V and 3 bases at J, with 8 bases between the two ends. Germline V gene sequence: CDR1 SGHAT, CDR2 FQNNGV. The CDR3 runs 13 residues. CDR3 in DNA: TGTGCCAGCAGCTTACAAGCAGGCTACGAGCAGTACTTC. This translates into CASSLQAGYEQYF.

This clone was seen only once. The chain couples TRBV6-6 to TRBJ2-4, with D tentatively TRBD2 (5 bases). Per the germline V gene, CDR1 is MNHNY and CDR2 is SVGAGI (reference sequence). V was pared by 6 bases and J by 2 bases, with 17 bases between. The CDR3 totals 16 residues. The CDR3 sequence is CASSPPGPGTKNIQYF. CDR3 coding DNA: TGTGCCAGCAGCCCACCCGGTCCGGGGACCAAAAACATTCAGTACTTC.

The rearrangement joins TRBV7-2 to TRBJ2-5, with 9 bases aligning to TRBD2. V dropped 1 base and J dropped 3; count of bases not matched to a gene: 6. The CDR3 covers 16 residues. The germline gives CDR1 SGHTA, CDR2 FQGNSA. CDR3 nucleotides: TGTGCCAGCAGCTTAGGGGAGCTAGCGGGAAAAGAGACCCAGTACTTC. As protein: CASSLGELAGKETQYF.

CDR3 nucleotide sequence: TGTGCCAGCAGTCCACAGGCTAACTATGGCTACACCTTC. Its translation: CASSPQANYGYTF. V and J are TRBV6-2 or TRBV6-3 and TRBJ1-2; D is perhaps TRBD1 (5 bases). V dropped 5 bases and J dropped 0 bases, with 7 bases sitting between them. The CDR3 totals 13 residues. Germline V CDR1 and CDR2: MNHEY, SVGEGT.

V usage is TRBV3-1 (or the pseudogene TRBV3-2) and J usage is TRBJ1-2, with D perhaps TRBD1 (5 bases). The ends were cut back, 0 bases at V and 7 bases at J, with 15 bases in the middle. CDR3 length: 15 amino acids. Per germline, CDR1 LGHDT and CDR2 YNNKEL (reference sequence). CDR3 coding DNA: TGTGCCAGCAGCCAAGATCACATGGGGCTGGTTGGCTACACCTTC. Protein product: CASSQDHMGLVGYTF.

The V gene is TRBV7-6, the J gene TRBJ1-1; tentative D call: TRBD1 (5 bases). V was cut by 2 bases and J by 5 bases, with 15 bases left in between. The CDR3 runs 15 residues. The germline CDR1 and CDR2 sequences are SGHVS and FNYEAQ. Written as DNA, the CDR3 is TGTGCCAGCAGCTTATCCCCTGGAGGGGATACTGAAGCTTTCTTT. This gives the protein CASSLSPGGDTEAFF.

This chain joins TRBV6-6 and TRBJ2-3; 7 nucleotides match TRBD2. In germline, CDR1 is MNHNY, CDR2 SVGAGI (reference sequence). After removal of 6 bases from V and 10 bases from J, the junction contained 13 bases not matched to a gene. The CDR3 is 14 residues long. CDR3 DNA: TGTGCCAGCAGACTATCACGGGGGGAGAACGCGCAGTATTTT. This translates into CASRLSRGENAQYF.